A single sample gave rise to the 9 T cell receptor beta chains below, sequenced in a study of T cell responses to AZD1222 COVID-19 vaccine. Measured with immunoSEQ multiplex PCR; TCRdb has only the in-frame clones, and not every one. The sample has 90,000 to 100,000 clones, around 89% seen once. The sequencing used peripheral blood, collected on day 0 of AZD1222 vaccination. The receptors stem from an adult in good health.

Only one count was recorded for this clone. The chain uses TRBV7-9 and TRBJ1-1, with D unresolved. The CDR3 length is 15 residues. Trimming cost V 2 bases and J 1 base, with 11 bases left between them. The germline gives CDR1 SEHNR, CDR2 FQNEAQ (reference sequence). CDR3 in amino acids: CASSLRSGGNTEAFF. CDR3 coding DNA: TGTGCCAGCAGCTTAAGGTCTGGTGGGAACACTGAAGCTTTCTTT.

The rearrangement joins TRBV7-9 to TRBJ2-1, with D possibly being TRBD1 (6 bases). The CDR3 extends over 15 amino acids. CDR1 and CDR2 (germline): SEHNR, FQNEAQ (reference sequence). V was clipped by 2 bases and J by 0 bases, with 8 bases between them. This CDR3 reads CASSLRGSSYNEQFF. For the CDR3, the DNA is TGTGCCAGCAGCTTAAGGGGGAGCTCCTACAATGAGCAGTTCTTC.

This clone was observed a single time. The J gene is TRBJ2-1, the V gene TRBV19, with a tentative D call TRBD2 (6 bases). Trimming removed 3 bases from V and 4 bases from J, with 16 bases in between. Germline values: CDR1 LNHDA, CDR2 SQIVND (reference sequence). The CDR3 runs to 16 residues. Here the CDR3 reads CASSIPSGTSYNEQFF. The CDR3 nucleotides are TGTGCCAGTAGTATCCCCTCCGGGACTTCATACAATGAGCAGTTCTTC.

This clone was counted a few times. The chain couples TRBV28 to TRBJ2-3, with 7 bases that match TRBD2. The CDR3 has 15 amino acids. The V segment lost 3 bases and the J segment 6 bases; nucleotides outside the gene matches: 9. Germline-derived CDR1 and CDR2 are MDHEN and SYDVKM. The CDR3 nucleotides are TGTGCCAGCAGTTTCCGGGGGAGGGCCATGGATACGCAGTATTTT. It is translated as CASSFRGRAMDTQYF.

The gene calls are TRBV4-1 and TRBJ1-2, with 8 bases aligning to TRBD1. CDR3 length equals 18 residues. Trimming cost V 1 base and J 2 bases; bases outside gene matches: 12. CDR1 is MGHRA and CDR2 is YSYEKL in the germline V gene. CDR3 region: CASSQGPSGQGGNYGYTF. CDR3 bases: TGCGCCAGCAGCCAAGGGCCCTCAGGACAGGGAGGGAACTATGGCTACACCTTC.

The chain has TRBV5-1 and TRBJ2-1; 9 bases are shared with TRBD2. The CDR3 spans 17 residues. J gave up 7 bases and V 4 bases, and 15 bases lay outside the gene matches. The germline V gene encodes CDR1 SGHRS and CDR2 YFSETQ. The CDR3 DNA reads as TGCGCCAGCAGCCTACTCGTTGGGCGGGAGGGCCTGAATGAGCAGTTCTTC. Protein product: CASSLLVGREGLNEQFF.

The genes are TRBV12-3 or TRBV12-4 and TRBJ2-2; D gene uncertain. CDR3 size: 12 residues. With 7 bases removed from V and 6 bases from J, the gap between germline ends came to 9 bases. The CDR3 nucleotides are TGTGCCAGCACCTCAAGCGCCGGGGAGCTGTTTTTT. Translation gives CASTSSAGELFF.

The chain has TRBV6-5 and TRBJ1-1, with D uncertain. Germline CDR1 and CDR2: MNHEY and SVGAGI. V was pared by 7 bases and J by 2 bases, with 11 bases between. The CDR3 runs to 13 residues. The CDR3 DNA is TGTGCCAGCATCTTGGGTGACAACACTGAAGCTTTCTTT. This encodes CASILGDNTEAFF.

This rearrangement joins TRBV29-1 to TRBJ1-2; D is unresolved. Trimming took off 4 bases at V and 4 bases at J, with 16 bases between the two ends. The CDR3 sequence is 14 residues long. Germline CDR1 reads SQVTM; CDR2 reads ANQGSEA. CDR3 nucleotide sequence: TGCAGCGTTGCCCTTCGGGTGGCGGGCTATGGCTACACCTTC. Translation: CSVALRVAGYGYTF.